The clone carrying this T cell receptor beta chain came up once. The sample belongs to a study of blood T cell repertoires in COVID-19. Across the whole study: The origin of the acute and convalescent COVID-19 samples was the United States, Italy and Spain. Sources were T cells, B-cell-depleted T cells, or PBMCs; the material itself was cDNA or gDNA.

Looked up from germline, CDR1 is MRHNA and CDR2 is SNTAGT. The CDR3 extends over 21 amino acids. Losses at the gene ends were 6 bases for V and 4 bases for J; bases not matched to a gene: 19. Authors' data handling: Amplification of reference gene primers provided the estimated nucleated cell counts. Assay: immunoSEQ multiplex PCR; the TCRdb copy retains only in-frame clones and omits some. V and J calls and clone size are those listed in that table; D and trimming were worked out from the DNA. The data contain about 200,000 clones, around 84% of them singletons. Sequenced input: peripheral blood. The rearrangement joins TRBV6-4 to TRBJ2-2; 14 bases align to TRBD2. This clonotype was sampled from a woman older than 75 with acute or convalescent COVID-19. CDR3 sequence: CASRDPGHPTSGRAGTGELFF. In DNA form, the CDR3 reads TGTGCCAGCAGGGACCCCGGGCACCCGACTAGCGGGAGGGCCGGCACCGGGGAGCTGTTTTTT.